This T cell receptor (beta chain) was obtained from a study of blood T cell repertoires in COVID-19. Study summary: Samples came from the United States, Italy and Spain, spanning acute and convalescent COVID-19. Sample material is recorded as cDNA or gDNA derived from T cells, B-cell-depleted T cells, or PBMCs.

In its sample, this clone was seen many times. TCRdb keeps only in-frame clones here, not all; method: immunoSEQ multiplex PCR. The repertoire consists of under 150,000 clones, with around 79% occurring once and the leading ten covering about 2.9%. Germline CDR1 and CDR2: GTSNPN and SVGIG (reference sequence). Trimming removed 2 bases at V and 4 bases at J, with 8 bases between. There are 12 residues in the CDR3. Study members were between about 18 and 95 years old and lived in roughly 24 US regions. Two negative PCRs, clearance, or symptom resolution had been documented for recovered Cohort 3 donors.

What was sequenced was PBMCs or T cells enriched from blood (not recorded which). The receptor was isolated from a woman between 50 and 59 years old who had recovered from COVID-19. V is TRBV30 and J is TRBJ2-5; no clear D. DNA of the CDR3: TGTGCCTGGAGTCTGGGCATAGAGACCCAGTACTTC. Translation gives CAWSLGIETQYF.